Following are 28 T cell receptor beta chains from one sample sequenced in a study of shared clonotypes between healthy human individuals. Measured with immunoSEQ multiplex PCR; TCRdb has only the in-frame clones, and not every one. The table has some 680,000 clones, around 73% seen once. The sequenced sample was memory CD4+ T cells sorted from blood. The subset is: CD45RA-negative fraction. The receptors were sampled from a woman aged 25-40 years in good health.

The V gene is TRBV7-2, the J gene TRBJ1-1, with D tentatively TRBD1 (6 bases). The CDR3 has 16 residues. Trimming removed 6 bases at V and 0 bases at J, with 17 bases between. Germline lookup yields CDR1 SGHTA and CDR2 FQGNSA. The DNA of the CDR3 is TGTGCCAGCAGTCAACAGGGAAGCGCATTGAACACTGAAGCTTTCTTT. Translation: CASSQQGSALNTEAFF. The variable domain in full, with the rest retrieved from reference TRBV7-2 and TRBJ1-1, is GAGVSQSPSNKVTEKGKDVELRCDPISGHTALYWYRQSLGQGLEFLIYFQGNSAPDKSGLPSDRFSAERTGGSVSTLTIQRTQQEDSAVYLCASSQQGSALNTEAFFGQGTRLTVV.

The V gene is TRBV28, the J gene TRBJ1-4; a possible D gene is TRBD1 (6 bases). V lost 8 bases and J lost 7, with 20 bases in between. CDR3 length: 15 amino acids. Germline V gives CDR1 MDHEN, CDR2 SYDVKM. The CDR3 region is CASCPVSRGAEKLFF. The DNA for the CDR3 is TGTGCCAGCTGCCCTGTGAGCAGGGGAGCTGAAAAACTGTTTTTT.

The chain links TRBV19 to TRBJ1-5, with D possibly being TRBD1 (5 bases). Germline values: CDR1 LNHDA, CDR2 SQIVND (reference sequence). V shed 6 bases and J shed 5 bases, with 20 bases lying between them. This CDR3 is 16 amino acids long. CDR3 in amino acids: CASSEGRGRPDQPQHF. The CDR3 bases are TGTGCCAGTAGCGAGGGACGCGGACGTCCCGATCAGCCCCAGCATTTT.

This clone was recorded at least ten times. The CDR3 nucleotides are TGTGCCAGCAGCCCCGGACAGGGGGTGGTCGGTAGGGACATTCAGTACTTC. This sequence encodes CASSPGQGVVGRDIQYF. This chain connects TRBV14 to TRBJ2-4, with TRBD1 matching 10 bases. CDR3 size: 17 residues. The germline V gene has CDR1 SGHDN and CDR2 FVKESK. Trimming removed 4 bases from V and 8 bases from J; junction bases left unmatched: 14. Looking up the rest from reference TRBV14 and TRBJ2-4 gives the full variable domain: EAGVTQFPSHSVIEKGQTVTLRCDPISGHDNLYWYRRVMGKEIKFLLHFVKESKQDESGMPNNRFLAERTGGTYSTLKVQPAELEDSGVYFCASSPGQGVVGRDIQYFGAGTRLSVL.

The chain employs TRBV5-1 and TRBJ1-4; a weak D match, TRBD1 (5 bases). The CDR3 has 16 amino acids. Deletions cut 3 bases from V and 4 bases from J, with 16 bases between. CDR1 and CDR2 from the germline V gene are SGHRS and YFSETQ. CDR3 sequence (DNA): TGCGCCAGCAGCTCGGCAGGGCCGGGCGGTAATGAAAAACTGTTTTTT. Translation gives CASSSAGPGGNEKLFF.

This clone has just a few counts. The chain links TRBV2 to TRBJ2-1, with 13 bases that match TRBD2. V was pared by 6 bases and J by 10 bases, with 6 bases of the junction left unmatched. The germline gives CDR1 SNHLY, CDR2 FYNNEI. The CDR3 runs to 14 residues. The chain's CDR3 is CASRLAGGPGEQFF. CDR3 DNA: TGTGCCAGCAGACTAGCGGGAGGGCCAGGAGAGCAGTTCTTC.

This sequence joins TRBV10-1 and TRBJ1-1; 11 bases are a match to TRBD1. Germline V gene data show CDR1 as WNHNN and CDR2 as SYGVQD (reference sequence). The ends lost 5 bases at V and 4 bases at J; junction bases unmatched: 6. The CDR3 runs to 15 residues. CDR3 nucleotides: TGCGCCAGCAGTTTTGGGACAGGGGGACCCACTGAAGCTTTCTTT. Translating it yields CASSFGTGGPTEAFF.

This clone was counted a few times. This CDR3 is CASSVVSGRGNEQFF. The CDR3 nucleotides read TGTGCCAGCAGCGTAGTTAGCGGGAGAGGCAATGAGCAGTTCTTC. This chain joins TRBV9 and TRBJ2-1; TRBD2 aligns across 9 bases. The CDR3 consists of 15 residues. Germline CDR1 is SGDLS and CDR2 is YYNGEE. The V gene end was trimmed by 0 bases and the J gene end by 6 bases; junction bases not matched to a gene: 4.

For this clone: The limits of the CDR3 on the DNA are not certain, so only TCRdb's listed CDR3 is given. The V and J genes are TRBV25-1 and TRBJ2-1; the table's D call TRBD2 went unverified against the DNA. 15 amino acids form the CDR3, both terminal residues included. Germline V gene data show CDR1 as MGHDK and CDR2 as SYGVNS. The CDR3 loop reads CASSESSGRGDEQFF.

V and J are TRBV5-1 and TRBJ1-2; no clear D gene. Germline lookup yields CDR1 SGHRS and CDR2 YFSETQ. V lost 4 bases and J 3 bases, leaving 13 bases between the germline ends. The CDR3 loop spans 14 amino acids. The CDR3 spells CASSLQEIDYGYTF. The CDR3 DNA follows: TGCGCCAGCAGCCTTCAGGAAATCGACTATGGCTACACCTTC.

This chain uses TRBV5-1 with TRBJ1-2; no clear D. The CDR3 sequence is 17 residues long. Germline loops: CDR1 SGHRS, CDR2 YFSETQ. V lost 1 base, J lost 2 bases, and 18 bases lay in between. This chain's CDR3 is CASSLFNGVRGNYGYTF. CDR3 DNA sequence: TGCGCCAGCAGCTTGTTCAACGGGGTAAGAGGAAACTATGGCTACACCTTC.

The chain combines TRBV7-3 with TRBJ2-7, with no clear D. V dropped 2 bases and J dropped 0 bases, with 5 bases sitting between them. CDR1 SGHTA and CDR2 FQGTGA come from the germline V gene. CDR3 length: 13 residues. The CDR3 loop is CASSLESSYEQYF. As DNA, the CDR3 is TGTGCCAGCAGCTTAGAGAGCTCCTACGAGCAGTACTTC.

The V gene is TRBV28, the J gene TRBJ1-4; TRBD1 might be the D (5 bases). Germline V CDR1 and CDR2: MDHEN, SYDVKM. This CDR3 spans 15 amino acids. Trimming pared 6 bases from V and 0 bases from J, leaving 11 bases between. The CDR3 region is CASSIGGATNEKLFF. In DNA, the CDR3 is TGTGCCAGCAGCATCGGGGGGGCAACTAATGAAAAACTGTTTTTT.

This chain links TRBV9 with TRBJ1-4, with D unresolved. V was cut by 6 bases and J by 9 bases, with 3 bases left in between. Germline values: CDR1 SGDLS, CDR2 YYNGEE. This CDR3 has 9 residues. DNA of the CDR3: TGTGCCAGCACGCAAAAACTGTTTTTT. Its protein product is CASTQKLFF.

The V gene is TRBV19, the J gene TRBJ1-4; D unclear. The germline gives CDR1 LNHDA, CDR2 SQIVND (reference sequence). V was shortened by 2 bases and J by 7 bases, with 17 bases between the two germline ends. CDR3 length: 16 amino acids. In nucleotides, the CDR3 is TGTGCCAGTAGTATAACGGTTTACGGGCTGCGTGAAAAACTGTTTTTT. This codes for CASSITVYGLREKLFF.

The J gene is TRBJ2-5, the V gene TRBV5-1; unclear D gene. The length of the CDR3 is 14 residues. Germline loops: CDR1 SGHRS, CDR2 YFSETQ. With 0 bases removed from V and 4 bases from J, the gap between germline ends came to 10 bases. The CDR3 region is CASSLDPVAETQYF. In nucleotides, the CDR3 is TGCGCCAGCAGCTTGGATCCGGTGGCAGAGACCCAGTACTTC.

Points on this clone: At one end, the junction sequence differs from germline, possibly due to a read error. DNA of the CDR3: TGTGCCAGCAGCTTAGGGCGGGTTGCGGATACGAAGTATTTT. This encodes CASSLGRVADTKYF. The genes are TRBV7-2 and TRBJ2-3, with a tentative D call TRBD2 (5 bases). The CDR3 runs to 14 residues. The germline V gene has CDR1 SGHTA and CDR2 FQGNSA.

The chain joins TRBV28 to TRBJ1-2; weak D call: TRBD1 (5 bases). V lost 6 bases and J 4 bases, leaving 12 bases between the germline ends. The CDR3 runs to 13 residues. Germline CDR1 and CDR2: MDHEN and SYDVKM. As DNA, the CDR3 is TGTGCCAGCAGCCCGACAGCGGGCTATGGCTACACCTTC. Its translation: CASSPTAGYGYTF.

This clone was counted a few times. The chain employs TRBV6-6 and TRBJ2-1; 10 nucleotides line up with TRBD2. The ends lost 7 bases at V and 4 bases at J; junction bases unmatched: 7. CDR1 is MNHNY and CDR2 is SVGAGI in the germline V gene (reference sequence). The CDR3 extends over 15 amino acids. CDR3 in DNA: TGTGCCAGCACCACCAGACTAGCGGGTTACAATGAGCAGTTCTTC. It encodes CASTTRLAGYNEQFF.

The chain's CDR3 is CASRWQGPNTEAFF. Here the CDR3 DNA reads TGTGCCAGCAGATGGCAGGGACCCAACACTGAAGCTTTCTTT. The V call is TRBV27, the J call TRBJ1-1, with D possibly matching TRBD1 (5 bases). Trimming pared 6 bases from V and 2 bases from J, leaving 13 bases between. Germline V gives CDR1 MNHEY, CDR2 SMNVEV (reference sequence). This CDR3 comprises 14 residues.

The rearrangement links TRBV10-2 to TRBJ1-1; D not certain. The V end was cut by 6 bases, the J end by 0 bases, with 14 bases between. Germline V gives CDR1 WSHSY, CDR2 SAAADI. The CDR3 totals 15 residues. CDR3 DNA: TGCGCCAGCAGAGTTGTTGGAGCCATGAACACTGAAGCTTTCTTT. Its protein product is CASRVVGAMNTEAFF.

V is TRBV27 and J is TRBJ2-4; D gene unclear. V was clipped by 8 bases and J by 0 bases, with 5 bases between them. Germline lookup yields CDR1 MNHEY and CDR2 SMNVEV (reference sequence). The CDR3 loop spans 12 amino acids. The CDR3 bases are TGTGCCAGCTCCCCAGCCAAAAACATTCAGTACTTC. Its protein product is CASSPAKNIQYF.

This chain links TRBV7-9 with TRBJ2-7; 11 bases are shared with TRBD2. V lost 5 bases and J lost 3; bases outside the gene matches: 6. This CDR3 comprises 15 residues. Germline loops: CDR1 SEHNR, CDR2 FQNEAQ (reference sequence). The CDR3 is CASSTGLADFYEQYF. The CDR3 DNA sequence: TGTGCCAGCAGCACGGGACTAGCGGACTTCTACGAGCAGTACTTC.

The chain joins TRBV7-9 to TRBJ2-7; 8 nucleotides match TRBD1. The CDR3 totals 15 residues. After removal of 0 bases from V and 5 bases from J, the junction contained 6 bases not matched to a gene. Germline assignment: CDR1 SEHNR and CDR2 FQNEAQ (reference sequence). The DNA for the CDR3 is TGTGCCAGCAGCTTAGCTGGACAGGGCTGGAACGAGCAGTACTTC. Translation: CASSLAGQGWNEQYF.

This chain uses TRBV28 with TRBJ2-5; 12 bases are a match to TRBD2. V trimming: 5 bases; J trimming: 5 bases; junction bases outside the gene matches: 9. This CDR3 region has 16 residues. Germline CDR1 and CDR2: MDHEN and SYDVKM. The CDR3 DNA reads TGTGCCAGCAGTGACCGACTAGCGGGAGATGTGGAGACCCAGTACTTC. It specifies CASSDRLAGDVETQYF.

The rearrangement joins TRBV10-2 to TRBJ1-2, with TRBD1 matching over 7 bases. From germline, CDR1 is WSHSY and CDR2 SAAADI. This CDR3 region has 14 residues. The V segment lost 2 bases and the J segment 6 bases; nucleotides outside the gene matches: 6. The CDR3 here is CASSEGGGADGYTF. The CDR3, as DNA: TGCGCCAGCAGTGAGGGAGGGGGCGCGGATGGCTACACCTTC.

This chain links TRBV28 with TRBJ1-2; perhaps TRBD1 as D (6 bases). Trimming took off 7 bases at V and 2 bases at J, with 11 bases between the two ends. Germline assignment: CDR1 MDHEN and CDR2 SYDVKM. This CDR3 contains 13 residues. The CDR3 is CASNTGPNYGYTF. The CDR3 DNA sequence: TGTGCCAGCAATACAGGGCCGAACTATGGCTACACCTTC.

The gene calls are TRBV9 and TRBJ2-2; possible D gene TRBD1, 5 bases. CDR3 size: 15 residues. Trimming shortened V by 4 bases and J by 0 bases, and 10 bases separated the two germline ends. Germline V CDR1 and CDR2: SGDLS, YYNGEE. The CDR3 reads CASSWGGTNTGELFF. CDR3 DNA: TGTGCCAGCAGCTGGGGCGGAACGAACACCGGGGAGCTGTTTTTT.